The next 22 T cell receptor beta chains were all read from a single sample in a study of blood T cell repertoires in COVID-19. Only in-frame clones appear in the TCRdb table, and some are missing; sequencing was by immunoSEQ multiplex PCR. The profile shows under 200,000 clones, more than 65% of them singletons. Sequenced material: PBMCs or T cells enriched from blood (not recorded which). These TCRs come from a woman aged 35 to 49 with acute COVID-19.

The sample holds one count of this clone. This chain links TRBV10-3 with TRBJ1-2, with 8 bases fitting TRBD1. J was trimmed by 7 bases and V by 6 bases; bases with no gene match: 13. This CDR3 is built from 15 residues. Germline V gene sequence: CDR1 ENHRY, CDR2 SYGVKD. The CDR3, as DNA: TGTGCCATCAGCCCAAAAAATCAGGGGGCGCTTGGCTACACCTTC. This sequence encodes CAISPKNQGALGYTF.

The genes are TRBV5-1 and TRBJ1-2; 8 bases fit TRBD1. There are 17 residues in the CDR3. Germline values: CDR1 SGHRS, CDR2 YFSETQ. After removal of 0 bases from V and 8 bases from J, the junction contained 15 bases not matched to a gene. Here the CDR3 DNA reads TGCGCCAGCAGCTTGGCCCCGGCAGGGGGCGATTCGGGGGGCTACACCTTC. Residues: CASSLAPAGGDSGGYTF.

The rearrangement joins TRBV19 to TRBJ1-2, with 8 bases aligning to TRBD1. The CDR3 is 16 amino acids. Germline V lookup: CDR1 LNHDA, CDR2 SQIVND (reference sequence). V was clipped by 5 bases and J by 2 bases; unmatched bases: 10. The CDR3 region has the DNA TGTGCCAGTAGTCCGTTTGCCCGGGACAGGAACTATGGCTACACCTTC. Translating it yields CASSPFARDRNYGYTF.

This clone was recorded once. The rearrangement joins TRBV11-2 to TRBJ2-2, with D unresolved. Germline V gene lookup returns CDR1 SGHAT and CDR2 FQNNGV. CDR3 size: 15 residues. Trimming stripped 4 bases from V and 3 bases from J, with 12 bases between. CDR3 region: CASSSSRDYTGELFF. In DNA, the CDR3 is TGTGCCAGCAGCTCTTCGCGCGACTACACCGGGGAGCTGTTTTTT. Full variable domain (missing parts from reference TRBV11-2 and TRBJ2-2): EAGVAQSPRYKIIEKRQSVAFWCNPISGHATLYWYQQILGQGPKLLIQFQNNGVVDDSQLPKDRFSAERLKGVDSTLKIQPAKLEDSAVYLCASSSSRDYTGELFFGEGSRLTVL.

Notes on this clone: Mismatch with germline at one junction end may stem from a read error. The chain uses TRBV12-3 or TRBV12-4 and TRBJ2-1; 8 nucleotides align to TRBD2. CDR3 size: 11 residues. For the CDR3, the DNA is TGTGCCAGCAGCAGCGAGCGGGAGCGGTTCTTC. Protein product: CASSSERERFF.

This clone was picked up many times. The V and J genes are TRBV6-5 and TRBJ2-7; 10 positions match TRBD2. Losses at the gene ends were 4 bases for V and 3 bases for J; bases not matched to a gene: 6. This CDR3 is built from 15 residues. Per germline, CDR1 MNHEY and CDR2 SVGAGI. Here the CDR3 reads CASSSQRGGLYEQYF. In DNA form, the CDR3 reads TGTGCCAGCAGTTCCCAGCGGGGGGGCCTCTACGAGCAGTACTTC.

V is TRBV5-4 and J is TRBJ2-1; 8 nucleotides align to TRBD2. The germline CDR1 and CDR2 sequences are SGHNT and YYREEE (reference sequence). The length of the CDR3 is 16 residues. V gave up 4 bases and J gave up 3 bases; unmatched junction bases: 9. CDR3 sequence reads: CASSPIAGSYYNEQFF. For the CDR3, the DNA is TGTGCCAGCAGCCCCATAGCGGGGTCCTACTACAATGAGCAGTTCTTC.

V and J are TRBV5-1 and TRBJ1-2, with D hard to call. Germline V gene data show CDR1 as SGHRS and CDR2 as YFSETQ. The CDR3 totals 14 residues. V was clipped by 4 bases and J by 6 bases, with 16 bases between them. For the CDR3, the DNA is TGCGCCAGCAGCCCGGGCCTAGAGGGCAATGGCTACACCTTC. The encoded protein is CASSPGLEGNGYTF. The variable domain in full, completed from reference TRBV5-1 and TRBJ1-2, reads KAGVTQTPRYLIKTRGQQVTLSCSPISGHRSVSWYQQTPGQGLQFLFEYFSETQRNKGNFPGRFSGRQFSNSRSEMNVSTLELGDSALYLCASSPGLEGNGYTFGSGTRLTVV.

V is TRBV19 and J is TRBJ2-2; D remains ambiguous. CDR1 and CDR2 (germline): LNHDA, SQIVND (reference sequence). V was clipped by 7 bases and J by 0 bases, with 3 bases between them. The CDR3 totals 12 residues. This chain's CDR3 is CASTANTGELFF. DNA of the CDR3: TGTGCCAGTACAGCGAACACCGGGGAGCTGTTTTTT.

This sequence joins TRBV7-9 and TRBJ2-1; D gene unclear. The CDR3 totals 14 residues. Per germline, CDR1 SEHNR and CDR2 FQNEAQ (reference sequence). V lost 6 bases, J lost 0 bases, and 9 bases lay in between. The CDR3 coding sequence is TGTGCCAGCAGTAAATCGAGCTCCTACAATGAGCAGTTCTTC. Protein product: CASSKSSSYNEQFF.

The chain carries TRBV7-9 and TRBJ1-1; perhaps TRBD1 as D (5 bases). Trimming removed 7 bases from V and 1 base from J, with 19 bases in between. Germline values: CDR1 SEHNR, CDR2 FQNEAQ (reference sequence). The CDR3 has 16 amino acids. The DNA for the CDR3 is TGTGCCAGCAACCCAGGAGGGGTCCCTTCGAACACTGAAGCTTTCTTT. The encoded protein is CASNPGGVPSNTEAFF.

The chain uses TRBV3-1 (or the pseudogene TRBV3-2) and TRBJ2-5; 8 positions match TRBD1. This CDR3 region has 14 residues. The J segment lost 5 bases and the V segment lost 4 bases, leaving 6 bases of the junction unmatched. In germline, CDR1 is LGHDT, CDR2 YNNKEL (reference sequence). Here the CDR3 DNA reads TGTGCCAGCAGCCGGGACAGGTCGACGGAGACCCAGTACTTC. It yields the protein CASSRDRSTETQYF.

V usage is TRBV5-5 and J usage is TRBJ1-1; 9 bases match TRBD1. The CDR3 loop spans 15 amino acids. The V segment lost 4 bases and the J segment 6 bases; nucleotides outside the gene matches: 10. The germline V gene has CDR1 SGHKS and CDR2 YYEKEE (reference sequence). CDR3: CASSPLGQGRPEAFF. CDR3 bases: TGTGCCAGCAGCCCGTTGGGACAGGGTAGGCCTGAAGCTTTCTTT.

This clone is a singleton in its sample. This chain connects TRBV7-3 to TRBJ1-2; 7 bases fit TRBD1. The trim removed 0 bases at V and 8 bases at J, leaving 3 bases unmatched. Germline loops: CDR1 SGHTA, CDR2 FQGTGA. The CDR3 contains 13 residues. The CDR3 loop is CASSLTGQAGYTF. The CDR3 coding sequence is TGTGCCAGCAGCTTAACCGGACAGGCGGGCTACACCTTC.

This clone has a count of ten or more. CDR3 bases: TGCGCCAGCAGCGGGGTGGGAGGATCGAACACTGAAGCTTTCTTT. Encoded protein: CASSGVGGSNTEAFF. The chain carries TRBV5-1 and TRBJ1-1; D remains unclear. Germline assignment: CDR1 SGHRS and CDR2 YFSETQ. This CDR3 is built from 15 residues. Deletions cut 4 bases from V and 1 base from J, with 14 bases between.

The genes are TRBV24-1 and TRBJ1-2, with D hard to call. The ends were cut back, 0 bases at V and 8 bases at J, with 9 bases in the middle. CDR3 size: 13 residues. Germline V gene lookup returns CDR1 KGHDR and CDR2 SFDVKD. The CDR3 DNA follows: TGTGCCACCAGTGATTTGCATGGCGGAGGCTACACCTTC. Residues: CATSDLHGGGYTF.

J is TRBJ1-6 and V is TRBV9, with TRBD1 identical over 10 bases. Germline trimming cut 3 bases from V and 8 bases from J; bases unmatched to any gene: 2. The CDR3 length is 14 residues. From germline, CDR1 is SGDLS and CDR2 YYNGEE. The CDR3 region is CASSGGTGDSPLHF. In nucleotides, the CDR3 is TGTGCCAGCAGCGGAGGGACAGGGGATTCACCCCTCCACTTT.

This sequence joins TRBV10-3 and TRBJ1-2; the match to TRBD1 covers 7 bases. Trimming cost V 11 bases and J 4 bases; bases outside gene matches: 13. CDR1 and CDR2 (germline): ENHRY, SYGVKD. This CDR3 has 14 amino acids. Written as DNA, the CDR3 is TGTGCCGCCTACGATCCGGACAGGCTCTATGGCTACACCTTC. This sequence encodes CAAYDPDRLYGYTF.

The chain couples TRBV4-1 to TRBJ2-1; 15 nucleotides agree with TRBD2. Looked up from germline, CDR1 is MGHRA and CDR2 is YSYEKL. This CDR3 is built from 17 residues. Trimming removed 4 bases from V and 9 bases from J; junction bases left unmatched: 10. Here the CDR3 reads CASSPRTSGRAYGEQFF. For the CDR3, the DNA is TGCGCCAGCAGCCCCAGGACTAGCGGGAGGGCTTACGGTGAGCAGTTCTTC.

The gene calls are TRBV6-5 and TRBJ1-5; 8 nucleotides line up with TRBD1. V shed 7 bases and J 7 bases; nucleotides not matched to a gene: 6. This CDR3 region has 13 residues. CDR1 and CDR2 from the germline V gene are MNHEY and SVGAGI. The CDR3 sequence: CASTPAGGQPQHF. The CDR3 DNA reads TGTGCCAGCACCCCCGCAGGGGGCCAGCCCCAGCATTTT.

This CDR3 is CASIILNTEAFF. The CDR3 DNA reads as TGTGCCAGCATCATCCTGAACACTGAAGCTTTCTTT. This chain joins TRBV6-5 and TRBJ1-1; D not certain. V lost 7 bases and J lost 0, with 6 bases in between. The CDR3 is made up of 12 amino acids. The V gene's germline CDR1 is MNHEY and CDR2 SVGAGI.

The chain joins TRBV2 to TRBJ2-6, with D maybe TRBD2 (6 bases). The CDR3 sequence is 17 residues long. V lost 1 base and J lost 0, with 10 bases in between. The germline gives CDR1 SNHLY, CDR2 FYNNEI. CDR3 residues: CASSEGAGLSGANVLTF. CDR3 coding DNA: TGTGCCAGCAGTGAAGGGGCGGGGCTCTCTGGGGCCAACGTCCTGACTTTC.